The present TCR beta chain was sequenced within a study of shared clonotypes between healthy human individuals. Regarding the study as a whole: Among several donors, roughly 5% of naive CD4 clonotypes were found in common. Rarefaction showed that sequencing of sorted subsets was incomplete (despite large depth).

The table lists this clone with many counts. Its antigen is currently unknown. From CD4+ cells came CD45RA+ naive and CD45RA-negative memory subsets. Running of the assay took place at deep level. Profiling relied on immunoSEQ multiplex PCR, and the TCRdb table lists in-frame clones only, not all of them. The repertoire consists of about 1.1 million clones, with 78% occurring once and the leading ten covering 0.6% to 0.7%. With V trimmed by 3 bases and J by 5 bases, 3 bases remained unmatched. Germline CDR1 is KGHSH and CDR2 is LQKENI. The CDR3 sequence is 14 residues long. The receptor comes from a young man in good health. Some clones in this sample may be carry-over from other donors' samples. The chain has TRBV18 and TRBJ1-1, with TRBD1 identical over 10 bases. The sample comprised memory CD4+ T cells from PBMCs. Documented subset: CD45RA-negative fraction. CDR3 protein: CASSPRTGGTEAFF. In DNA, the CDR3 is TGTGCCAGCTCACCGAGGACAGGGGGGACTGAAGCTTTCTTT. Full variable domain (rest looked up from reference TRBV18 and TRBJ1-1): NAGVMQNPRHLVRRRGQEARLRCSPMKGHSHVYWYRQLPEEGLKFMVYLQKENIIDESGMPKERFSAEFPKEGPSILRIQQVVRGDSAAYFCASSPRTGGTEAFFGQGTRLTVV.